This T cell receptor beta chain was captured in a study of T-cell reconstitution after alpha-beta-depleted transplantation in children. This clonotype has at least ten counts. This sample's TCRbeta library carried unique molecular identifier barcodes. One entry per CDR3 protein, called by TCRdb with MiXCR from the PCR reads. This sample has around 680,000 distinct CDR3 sequences, with 15% to 20% found just once. Germline V gene sequence: CDR1 MNHEY, CDR2 SMNVEV (reference sequence). Trimming left V 4 bases short and J 3 bases short, with 15 bases between. This CDR3 contains 15 residues. The chain joins TRBV27 to TRBJ1-2; D is possibly TRBD1 (6 bases). The source is a human donor who donated a stem cell graft to a child with acute myeloid leukemia. The sample was PBMCs from the stem cell graft donor, taken from the stem cell graft. CDR3: CASSSYRDRDYGYTF. The DNA for the CDR3 is TGTGCCAGCAGTTCGTACAGGGATCGCGACTATGGCTACACCTTC.